This T cell receptor (beta chain) was captured in a study of cytomegalovirus exposure and HLA in healthy donors. With respect to this clone: Antigen: not known.

General study findings and limits: TCR beta sequences reportedly predicted most subjects' HLA-A and HLA-B alleles accurately. About 87% or about 30% of the time was how often most TCR beta V segments were productive, according to an earlier analysis. Specificity for CMV antigens was confirmed in vitro for a few of the CMV-associated chains. 87-base-pair reads could not separate some V segments, including TRBV6-2 and TRBV6-3.

Germline CDR1 and CDR2: SQVTM and ANQGSEA. Trimming took 4 bases from V and 3 from J, leaving 9 bases between them. The CDR3 is made up of 12 amino acids. Amplification used 60 Vbeta primers and 13 Jbeta primers. Only in-frame clones appear in the TCRdb table, and some are missing; sequencing was by immunoSEQ multiplex PCR. The table includes some 190,000 clones, 85% to 90% detected once. The receptor's source is a woman younger than 30 in good health and CMV-seronegative. The specimen was PBMCs. The rearrangement joins TRBV29-1 to TRBJ1-1, with D tentatively TRBD1 (5 bases). CDR3 in amino acids: CSVGQRDTEAFF. The CDR3 bases are TGCAGCGTTGGACAGCGAGACACTGAAGCTTTCTTT.